Following are 26 T cell receptor beta chains from one sample sequenced in a study of spatial heterogeneity in lung cancer. TCRdb used MiXCR to reprocess the 5' RACE reads, holding one entry per CDR3 protein. Of about 82,000 distinct CDR3 sequences in the sample, 10% to 15% are singletons; the top ten hold 4.5% to 5.5%. Stated time point: sample taken at primary tumor resection. Whole RNA, which was extracted from tumor, nontumor lung tissue or frozen PBMC, was sequenced without any cell sorting. This specimen consisted of PBMCs, obtained at surgery. These receptors were taken from a male donor with early-stage non-small cell lung cancer.

This clonotype was seen ten or more times. This sequence joins TRBV7-9 and TRBJ1-4; D remains ambiguous. The CDR3 is made up of 12 amino acids. CDR1 and CDR2 from the germline V gene are SEHNR and FQNEAQ (reference sequence). The germline V and J ends were trimmed by 5 bases and 8 bases, with 9 bases remaining between them. CDR3 region: CASSATWEKLFF. DNA of the CDR3: TGTGCCAGCAGCGCAACCTGGGAAAAACTGTTTTTT.

The table lists this clonotype with a count of one. The rearrangement uses TRBV18 and TRBJ2-3; D unresolved. Germline loops: CDR1 KGHSH, CDR2 LQKENI. Trimming removed 3 bases at V and 5 bases at J, with 15 bases between. The CDR3 has 15 amino acids. This CDR3 reads CASSPGVGRGDTQYF. CDR3 DNA: TGTGCCAGCTCACCGGGCGTGGGCCGAGGAGATACGCAGTATTTT.

The genes are TRBV3-1 and TRBJ1-2; D gene ambiguous. CDR1 is LGHDT and CDR2 is YNNKEL in the germline V gene (reference sequence). This CDR3 is built from 15 residues. Deletions cut 5 bases from V and 6 bases from J, with 19 bases between. The CDR3 DNA reads as TGTGCCAGCAGCATCCGGGCCTCACTCCGTCATGGCTACACCTTC. It is translated as CASSIRASLRHGYTF.

This clonotype has ten or more counts. J is TRBJ2-2 and V is TRBV7-8, with 11 nucleotides matching TRBD1. CDR1 is SGHVS and CDR2 is FQNEAQ in the germline V gene. This CDR3 has 15 amino acids. The V and J ends lost 5 bases and 3 bases, in that order; junction bases with no gene match: 2. The chain's CDR3 is CASSRDRGYTGELFF. CDR3 nucleotide sequence: TGTGCCAGCAGCCGGGACAGGGGGTACACCGGGGAGCTGTTTTTT.

The V call is TRBV5-4, the J call TRBJ2-6; TRBD1 matches at 7 bases. The CDR3 spans 16 residues. Germline V gene lookup returns CDR1 SGHNT and CDR2 YYREEE (reference sequence). The V gene end was trimmed by 4 bases and the J gene end by 7 bases; junction bases not matched to a gene: 11. The CDR3 sequence: CASSPRQGVNANVLTF. In DNA form, the CDR3 reads TGTGCCAGCAGCCCTAGACAGGGTGTTAATGCCAACGTCCTGACTTTC.

This clonotype has only a few counts. The chain links TRBV4-2 to TRBJ2-2; the match to TRBD2 covers 10 bases. CDR1 is LGHNA and CDR2 is YNFKEQ in the germline V gene. Germline trimming cut 9 bases from V and 2 bases from J; bases unmatched to any gene: 9. The CDR3 consists of 16 residues. The CDR3 DNA is TGTGCCAGTGGGGCTAGCGGGGGACTAAACACCGGGGAGCTGTTTTTT. Translated, it gives CASGASGGLNTGELFF.

The table lists this clonotype with a few counts. The chain combines TRBV30 with TRBJ1-1; TRBD1 matches at 9 bases. The J segment lost 2 bases and the V segment lost 8 bases, leaving 6 bases of the junction unmatched. The CDR3 spans 13 residues. CDR1 and CDR2 (germline): GTSNPN, SVGIG (reference sequence). The CDR3 nucleotides are TGTGCCCATAAGGGACAGGGAAACACTGAAGCTTTCTTT. Its translation is CAHKGQGNTEAFF.

V and J are TRBV5-6 and TRBJ1-1, with TRBD1 matching 8 bases. The CDR3 covers 18 residues. With 3 bases clipped from V and 1 base from J, the junction kept 14 bases outside the gene matches. Germline-derived CDR1 and CDR2 are SGHDT and YYEEEE. CDR3 sequence: CASSSYRGEGLRNTEAFF. The CDR3 DNA reads as TGTGCCAGCAGCTCCTACAGGGGGGAAGGACTAAGGAACACTGAAGCTTTCTTT.

The rearrangement joins TRBV23-1 to TRBJ2-7; 7 bases fit TRBD1. TRBV23-1 counts as an open reading frame of uncertain function. The CDR3 has 17 amino acids. V lost 0 bases to trimming and J lost 7 bases; unmatched junction nucleotides: 15. CDR3 sequence (DNA): TGCGCCAGCAGTCAATCTGGACCTCGGGACAGACCTTTGGAGCAGTACTTC. Translating it yields CASSQSGPRDRPLEQYF.

This clonotype has ten or more counts. V and J are TRBV11-2 and TRBJ2-7, with unresolved D. Deletions cut 4 bases from V and 3 bases from J, with 13 bases between. This CDR3 region has 14 residues. Per germline, CDR1 SGHAT and CDR2 FQNNGV. CDR3 sequence (DNA): TGTGCCAGCAGCTCACCGAACCTGGGCTACGAGCAGTACTTC. Translated: CASSSPNLGYEQYF.

This chain links TRBV7-9 with TRBJ2-7; 13 positions match TRBD2. This CDR3 is built from 17 residues. The germline V gene encodes CDR1 SEHNR and CDR2 FQNEAQ (reference sequence). V shed 5 bases and J 0 bases; nucleotides not matched to a gene: 7. The CDR3 loop is CASSPRTSGGSSYEQYF. For the CDR3, the DNA is TGTGCCAGCAGCCCGAGGACTAGCGGGGGCTCCTCCTACGAGCAGTACTTC.

This clonotype has just a few counts. V usage is TRBV29-1 and J usage is TRBJ1-2, with 9 bases that match TRBD1. V gave up 2 bases and J gave up 6 bases; unmatched junction bases: 7. The germline V gene encodes CDR1 SQVTM and CDR2 ANQGSEA. The CDR3 loop spans 14 amino acids. The CDR3 DNA sequence: TGCAGCGTTGAACTGGACAGGGGAAGGGATGGCTACACCTTC. Amino acids: CSVELDRGRDGYTF.

This clonotype was seen only a few times. The chain carries TRBV6-5 and TRBJ2-3; D may be TRBD2 (5 bases). CDR1 MNHEY and CDR2 SVGAGI come from the germline V gene. CDR3 length: 14 residues. V lost 0 bases, J lost 3 bases, and 7 bases lay in between. DNA for the CDR3: TGTGCCAGCAGTTACTCGTCGGGAACAGATACGCAGTATTTT. Its protein is CASSYSSGTDTQYF.

V gene TRBV5-6 combines with J gene TRBJ1-5, with D possibly being TRBD1 (5 bases). Trimming removed 2 bases from V and 3 bases from J, with 9 bases in between. CDR1 and CDR2 from the germline V gene are SGHDT and YYEEEE. The CDR3 runs 14 residues. The chain's CDR3 is CASSLKGINQPQHF. In DNA, the CDR3 is TGTGCCAGCAGCTTAAAGGGGATCAATCAGCCCCAGCATTTT.

This clonotype appeared many times. J is TRBJ1-1 and V is TRBV7-8; 9 positions match TRBD1. CDR1 is SGHVS and CDR2 is FQNEAQ in the germline V gene. V dropped 3 bases and J dropped 4; count of bases not matched to a gene: 6. The CDR3 consists of 15 residues. CDR3 loop: CASSFDRGSFTEAFF. CDR3 sequence (DNA): TGTGCCAGCAGCTTCGACAGGGGGTCCTTCACTGAAGCTTTCTTT.

This rearrangement joins TRBV18 to TRBJ2-5; possible D gene TRBD2, 5 bases. CDR1 KGHSH and CDR2 LQKENI come from the germline V gene. The CDR3 spans 13 residues. V dropped 0 bases and J dropped 6 bases, with 8 bases sitting between them. The CDR3 DNA sequence: TGTGCCAGCTCACCACCCTCCGGGAAGACCCAGTACTTC. The encoded protein is CASSPPSGKTQYF.

This clonotype was counted many times. The chain combines TRBV28 with TRBJ2-6, with no clear D. This CDR3 region has 16 residues. Germline CDR1 and CDR2: MDHEN and SYDVKM. The ends were cut back, 4 bases at V and 3 bases at J, with 13 bases in the middle. The CDR3 sequence is CASSSSGPFGANVLTF. In DNA form, the CDR3 reads TGTGCCAGCAGTTCTTCCGGGCCGTTTGGGGCCAACGTCCTGACTTTC.

This chain links TRBV28 with TRBJ1-1; D remains unclear. Germline CDR1 and CDR2: MDHEN and SYDVKM. CDR3 length: 14 amino acids. V lost 5 bases to trimming and J lost 9 bases, with 19 bases between them. The CDR3 region has the DNA TGTGCCAGCAGTCTCCGAGGAGTGAACTCCCAAGCTTTCTTT. This translates into CASSLRGVNSQAFF.

The rearrangement links TRBV11-2 to TRBJ1-5, with TRBD1 as a possible D gene (5 bases). The V end was cut by 1 base, the J end by 3 bases, with 10 bases between. From germline, CDR1 is SGHAT and CDR2 FQNNGV. This CDR3 has 15 residues. CDR3 nucleotides: TGTGCCAGCAGCTTAGCAGGGACCCTCAATCAGCCCCAGCATTTT. It translates to CASSLAGTLNQPQHF. The full variable domain, with the rest looked up from reference TRBV11-2 and TRBJ1-5, is EAGVAQSPRYKIIEKRQSVAFWCNPISGHATLYWYQQILGQGPKLLIQFQNNGVVDDSQLPKDRFSAERLKGVDSTLKIQPAKLEDSAVYLCASSLAGTLNQPQHFGDGTRLSIL.

The CDR3 DNA sequence: TGTGCCAGCAGTGAAGCCCGGGGAGGAGTGAACACTGAAGCTTTCTTT. This gives the protein CASSEARGGVNTEAFF. The chain carries TRBV2 and TRBJ1-1; D not resolved. Germline V gene sequence: CDR1 SNHLY, CDR2 FYNNEI. The CDR3 extends over 16 amino acids. Trimming removed 0 bases at V and 0 bases at J, with 11 bases between.

This rearrangement joins TRBV5-1 to TRBJ2-5; D gene uncertain. The V end was cut by 4 bases, the J end by 2 bases, with 12 bases between. CDR3 length: 14 residues. Germline V lookup: CDR1 SGHRS, CDR2 YFSETQ. Written as DNA, the CDR3 is TGCGCCAGCAGCCAACAATTCGGGCAAGAGACCCAGTACTTC. This sequence encodes CASSQQFGQETQYF.

This clonotype was seen only a few times. The chain recombines TRBV7-9 with TRBJ2-1; D may be TRBD2 (6 bases). Germline V gene sequence: CDR1 SEHNR, CDR2 FQNEAQ (reference sequence). Deletions cut 5 bases from V and 6 bases from J, with 17 bases between. This CDR3 spans 15 amino acids. The CDR3 nucleotides are TGTGCCAGCAGCCTCCAGGGCCCCGGGGGCAATGAGCAGTTCTTC. Translation: CASSLQGPGGNEQFF. Combining the CDR3 with reference TRBV7-9 and TRBJ2-1 gives the whole variable domain DTGVSQNPRHKITKRGQNVTFRCDPISEHNRLYWYRQTLGQGPEFLTYFQNEAQLEKSRLLSDRFSAERPKGSFSTLEIQRTEQGDSAMYLCASSLQGPGGNEQFFGPGTRLTVL.

The sample holds a few counts of this clonotype. V and J are TRBV10-3 and TRBJ2-7; 9 bases align to TRBD1. This CDR3 spans 12 amino acids. The trim removed 10 bases at V and 5 bases at J, leaving 6 bases unmatched. Germline V gives CDR1 ENHRY, CDR2 SYGVKD. The CDR3 sequence is CATRTGVHEQYF. Here the CDR3 DNA reads TGTGCCACCCGGACAGGGGTTCACGAGCAGTACTTC.

This clonotype was detected ten times or more. The chain couples TRBV29-1 to TRBJ1-1; D uncertain. CDR1 is SQVTM, CDR2 ANQGSEA, per germline. The CDR3 is 12 amino acids. Deletions cut 7 bases from V and 4 bases from J, with 13 bases between. The DNA for the CDR3 is TGCAGCGGGGGAATATCTGGCACTGAAGCTTTCTTT. Its translation is CSGGISGTEAFF.

This clonotype came up many times. The chain is built from TRBV29-1 and TRBJ2-1; 8 nucleotides align to TRBD2. The CDR3 covers 16 residues. The V and J ends lost 0 bases and 4 bases, in that order; junction bases with no gene match: 8. Germline-derived CDR1 and CDR2 are SQVTM and ANQGSEA. CDR3 protein: CSVEDFSGRAYNEQFF. For the CDR3, the DNA is TGCAGCGTTGAAGATTTCAGCGGGAGAGCATACAATGAGCAGTTCTTC.

The chain uses TRBV29-1 and TRBJ2-1; D may correspond to TRBD1 or TRBD2 (6 bases each). The germline gives CDR1 SQVTM, CDR2 ANQGSEA. The CDR3 is 15 amino acids. The V end was cut by 6 bases, the J end by 7 bases, with 22 bases between. This CDR3 reads CSVANRGGLRNEQFF. The CDR3 coding sequence is TGCAGCGTGGCAAATAGAGGGGGACTGCGAAATGAGCAGTTCTTC.